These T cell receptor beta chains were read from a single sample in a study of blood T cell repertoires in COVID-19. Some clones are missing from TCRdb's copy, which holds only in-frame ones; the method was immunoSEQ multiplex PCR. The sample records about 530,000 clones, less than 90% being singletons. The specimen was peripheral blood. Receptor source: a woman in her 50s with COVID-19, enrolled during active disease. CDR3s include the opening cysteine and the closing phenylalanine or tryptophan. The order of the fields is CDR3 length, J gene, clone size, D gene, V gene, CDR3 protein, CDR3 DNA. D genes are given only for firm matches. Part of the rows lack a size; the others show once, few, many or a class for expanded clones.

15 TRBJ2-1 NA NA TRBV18 CASSPPWEGGNEQFF TGTGCCAGCTCCCCCCCTTGGGAAGGGGGCAATGAGCAGTTCTTC
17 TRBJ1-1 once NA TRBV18 CASSFSGGSGMNTEAFF TGTGCCAGCTCATTCTCTGGCGGGTCGGGGATGAACACTGAAGCTTTCTTT
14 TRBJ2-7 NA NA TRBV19 CASSIAGGSNEQYF TGTGCCAGTAGTATCGCCGGGGGATCGAACGAGCAGTACTTC
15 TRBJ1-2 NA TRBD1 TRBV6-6 CASSYGDRGLEGYTF TGTGCCAGCAGTTACGGTGACAGGGGATTGGAGGGCTACACCTTC
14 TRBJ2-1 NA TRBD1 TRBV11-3 CASSFGQGADEQFF TGTGCCAGCAGCTTTGGGCAGGGGGCCGATGAGCAGTTCTTC
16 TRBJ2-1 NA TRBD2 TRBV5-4 CASSIRGGPSYNEQFF TGTGCCAGCAGCATTCGCGGGGGGCCCTCCTACAATGAGCAGTTCTTC
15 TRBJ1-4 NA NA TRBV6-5 CASSFVRDKREKLFF TGTGCCAGCAGTTTCGTCCGGGACAAACGAGAAAAACTGTTTTTT
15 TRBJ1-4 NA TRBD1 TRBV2 CANGRDRDSNEKLFF TGTGCCAACGGGAGGGACAGGGATTCTAATGAAAAACTGTTTTTT
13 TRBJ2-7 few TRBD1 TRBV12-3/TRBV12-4 CASRWTGAYEQYF TGTGCCAGCAGGTGGACAGGGGCCTACGAGCAGTACTTC
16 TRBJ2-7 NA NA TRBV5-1 CASSLALASDSYEQYF TGCGCCAGCAGCTTGGCCTTAGCGTCCGACTCCTACGAGCAGTACTTC
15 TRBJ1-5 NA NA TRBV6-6 CASTPRRGAGQPQHF TGTGCCAGCACCCCCAGGCGGGGGGCCGGTCAGCCCCAGCATTTT
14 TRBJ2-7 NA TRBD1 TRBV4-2 CASSPQQGPGEQYF TGTGCCAGCAGCCCACAACAGGGGCCGGGCGAGCAGTACTTC
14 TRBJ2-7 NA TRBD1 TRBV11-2 CASRNSGTGNEQYF TGTGCCAGCAGAAATTCCGGGACAGGAAACGAGCAGTACTTC
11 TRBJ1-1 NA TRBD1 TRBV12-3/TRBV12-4 CASSRQGEAFF TGTGCCAGCAGTAGACAGGGAGAAGCTTTCTTT
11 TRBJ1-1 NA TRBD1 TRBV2 CASSLTGEAFF TGTGCCAGCAGCCTGACAGGGGAAGCTTTCTTT
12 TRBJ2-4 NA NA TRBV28 CASSFYPGWQYF TGTGCCAGCAGTTTCTACCCGGGGTGGCAGTACTTC